This T cell receptor (beta chain) was profiled in a study of cytomegalovirus exposure and HLA in healthy donors. Participants comprised healthy donors of bone marrow. Use of 60 Vbeta and 13 Jbeta primers characterized the PCR. The data were produced by immunoSEQ multiplex PCR, yet TCRdb's version contains in-frame clones alone and is incomplete. The sample includes tens of thousands of clones. CDR1 is SGDLS, CDR2 YYNGEE, per germline. V lost 0 bases to trimming and J lost 4 bases; unmatched junction nucleotides: 6. The CDR3 runs 15 residues. Findings and caveats of the study: The presence/absence work took it that sequencing depth was about the same across donors.

Regarding this clone: Antigen unknown.

The clonotype originates from an older woman in good health and CMV-seronegative. Material for sequencing was PBMCs. V and J are TRBV9 and TRBJ2-5, with 7 bases lining up with TRBD1. This CDR3 is CASSVAQGWRETQYF. CDR3 bases: TGTGCCAGCAGCGTAGCACAGGGGTGGAGAGAGACCCAGTACTTC.